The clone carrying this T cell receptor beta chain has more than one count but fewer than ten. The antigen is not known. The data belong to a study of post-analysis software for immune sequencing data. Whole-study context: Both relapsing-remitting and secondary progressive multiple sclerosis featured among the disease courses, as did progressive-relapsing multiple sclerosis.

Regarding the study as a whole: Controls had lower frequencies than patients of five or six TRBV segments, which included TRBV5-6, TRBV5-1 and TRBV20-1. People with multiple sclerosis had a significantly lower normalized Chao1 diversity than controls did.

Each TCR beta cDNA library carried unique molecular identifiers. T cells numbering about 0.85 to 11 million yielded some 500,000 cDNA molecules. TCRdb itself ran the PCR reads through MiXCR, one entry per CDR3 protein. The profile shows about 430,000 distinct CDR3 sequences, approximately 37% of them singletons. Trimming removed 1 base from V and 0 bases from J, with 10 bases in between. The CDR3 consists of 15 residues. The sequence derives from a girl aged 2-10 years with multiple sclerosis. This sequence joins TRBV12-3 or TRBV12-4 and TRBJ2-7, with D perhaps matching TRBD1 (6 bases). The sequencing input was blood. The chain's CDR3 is CASSLGQVSSYEQYF. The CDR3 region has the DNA TGTGCCAGCAGTTTAGGACAGGTCAGCTCCTACGAGCAGTACTTC.